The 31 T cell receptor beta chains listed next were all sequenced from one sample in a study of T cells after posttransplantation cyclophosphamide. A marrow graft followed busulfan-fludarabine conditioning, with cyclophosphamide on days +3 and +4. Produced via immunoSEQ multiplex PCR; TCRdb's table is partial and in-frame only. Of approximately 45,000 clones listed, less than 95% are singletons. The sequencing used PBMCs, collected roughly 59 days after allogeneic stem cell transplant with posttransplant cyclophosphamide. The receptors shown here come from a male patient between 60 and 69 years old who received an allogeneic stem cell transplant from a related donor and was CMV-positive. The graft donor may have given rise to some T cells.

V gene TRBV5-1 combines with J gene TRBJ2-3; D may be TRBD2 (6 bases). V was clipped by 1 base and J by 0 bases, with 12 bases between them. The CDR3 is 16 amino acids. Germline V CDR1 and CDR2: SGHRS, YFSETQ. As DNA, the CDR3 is TGCGCCAGCAGCTTGTCTCTAGCGTTTAGCACAGATACGCAGTATTTT. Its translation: CASSLSLAFSTDTQYF.

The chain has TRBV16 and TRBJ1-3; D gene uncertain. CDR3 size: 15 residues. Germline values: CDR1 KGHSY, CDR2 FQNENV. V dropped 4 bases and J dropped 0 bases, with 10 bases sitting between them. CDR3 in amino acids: CASSRNGGSGNTIYF. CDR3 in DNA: TGTGCCAGCAGCCGAAATGGAGGCTCTGGAAACACCATATATTTT. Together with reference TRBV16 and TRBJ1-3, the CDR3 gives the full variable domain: GEEVAQTPKHLVRGEGQKAKLYCAPIKGHSYVFWYQQVLKNEFKFLISFQNENVFDETGMPKERFSAKCLPNSPCSLEIQATKLEDSAVYFCASSRNGGSGNTIYFGEGSWLTVV.

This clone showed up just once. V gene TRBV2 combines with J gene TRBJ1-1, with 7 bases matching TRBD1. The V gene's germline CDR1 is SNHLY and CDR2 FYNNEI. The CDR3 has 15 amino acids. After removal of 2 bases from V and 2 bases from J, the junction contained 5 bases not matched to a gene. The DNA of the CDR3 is TGTGCCAGCAGTGAACAGGGGGTGAAAAACACTGAAGCTTTCTTT. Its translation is CASSEQGVKNTEAFF.

CDR3 nucleotide sequence: TGTGCCTGGAGCAAACTAGCGGGAAGCACAGATACGCAGTATTTT. Its translation is CAWSKLAGSTDTQYF. V and J are TRBV30 and TRBJ2-3; 10 bases are a match to TRBD2. J gave up 0 bases and V 3 bases, and 3 bases lay outside the gene matches. This CDR3 region has 15 residues. Germline CDR1 is GTSNPN and CDR2 is SVGIG (reference sequence).

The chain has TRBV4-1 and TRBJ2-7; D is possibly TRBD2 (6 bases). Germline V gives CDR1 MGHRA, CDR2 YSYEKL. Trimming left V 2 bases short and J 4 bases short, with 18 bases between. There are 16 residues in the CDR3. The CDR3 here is CASSQPPDGGLYEQYF. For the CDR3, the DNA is TGCGCCAGCAGCCAACCTCCGGACGGGGGATTATACGAGCAGTACTTC.

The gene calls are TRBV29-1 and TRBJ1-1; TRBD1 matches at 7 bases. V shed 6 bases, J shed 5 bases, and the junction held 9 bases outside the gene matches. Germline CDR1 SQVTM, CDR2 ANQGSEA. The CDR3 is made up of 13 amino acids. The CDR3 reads CSVATGSWTEAFF. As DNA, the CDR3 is TGCAGCGTAGCGACAGGGAGTTGGACTGAAGCTTTCTTT.

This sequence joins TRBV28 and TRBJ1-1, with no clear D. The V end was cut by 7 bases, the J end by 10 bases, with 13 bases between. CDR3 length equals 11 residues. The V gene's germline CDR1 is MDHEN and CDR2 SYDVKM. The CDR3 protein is CASTENGGAFF. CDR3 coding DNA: TGTGCCAGCACCGAAAACGGTGGAGCTTTCTTT.

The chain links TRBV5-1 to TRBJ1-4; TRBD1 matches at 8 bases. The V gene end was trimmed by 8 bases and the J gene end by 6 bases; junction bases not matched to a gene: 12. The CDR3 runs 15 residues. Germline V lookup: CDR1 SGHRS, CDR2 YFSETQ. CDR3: CASRPARGPDEKLFF. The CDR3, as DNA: TGCGCCAGTCGCCCCGCCAGGGGGCCAGATGAAAAACTGTTTTTT.

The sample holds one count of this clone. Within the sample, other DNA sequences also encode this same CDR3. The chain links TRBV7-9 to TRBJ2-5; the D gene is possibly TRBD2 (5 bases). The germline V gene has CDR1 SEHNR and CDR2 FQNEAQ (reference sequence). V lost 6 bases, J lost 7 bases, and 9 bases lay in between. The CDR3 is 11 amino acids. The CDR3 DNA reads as TGTGCCAGCAGAAACGCGGGGACCCAGTACTTC. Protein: CASRNAGTQYF.

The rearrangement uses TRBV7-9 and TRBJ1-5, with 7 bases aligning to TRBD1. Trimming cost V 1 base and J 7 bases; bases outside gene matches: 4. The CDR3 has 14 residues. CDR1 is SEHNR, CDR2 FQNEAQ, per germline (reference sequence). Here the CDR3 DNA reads TGTGCCAGCAGCTTAGAGGGGGCTGAGCAGCCCCAGCATTTT. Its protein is CASSLEGAEQPQHF.

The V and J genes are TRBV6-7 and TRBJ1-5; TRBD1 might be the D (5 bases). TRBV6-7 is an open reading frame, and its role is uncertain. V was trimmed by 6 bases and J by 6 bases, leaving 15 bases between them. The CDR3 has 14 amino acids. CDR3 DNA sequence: TGTGCCAGCAGCCTTCTTCAGGGTGCTCAGCCCCAGCATTTT. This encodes CASSLLQGAQPQHF.

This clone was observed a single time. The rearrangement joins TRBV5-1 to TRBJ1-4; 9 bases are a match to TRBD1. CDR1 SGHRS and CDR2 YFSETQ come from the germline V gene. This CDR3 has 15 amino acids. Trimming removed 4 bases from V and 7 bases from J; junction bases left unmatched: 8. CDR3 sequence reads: CASSLAQGAREKLFF. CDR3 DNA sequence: TGCGCCAGCAGCCTAGCACAGGGGGCGCGTGAAAAACTGTTTTTT.

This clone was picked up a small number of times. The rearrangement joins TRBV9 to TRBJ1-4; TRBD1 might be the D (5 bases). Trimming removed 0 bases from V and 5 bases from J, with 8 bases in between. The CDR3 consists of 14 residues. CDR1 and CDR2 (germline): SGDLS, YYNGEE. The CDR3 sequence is CASSVEGRNEKLFF. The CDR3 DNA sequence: TGTGCCAGCAGCGTAGAGGGGCGGAATGAAAAACTGTTTTTT.

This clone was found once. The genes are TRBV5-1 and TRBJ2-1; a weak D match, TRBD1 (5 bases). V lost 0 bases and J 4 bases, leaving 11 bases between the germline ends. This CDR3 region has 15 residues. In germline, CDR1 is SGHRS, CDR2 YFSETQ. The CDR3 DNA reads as TGCGCCAGCAGCTTGGCCGAGACAGCGTACAATGAGCAGTTCTTC. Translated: CASSLAETAYNEQFF.

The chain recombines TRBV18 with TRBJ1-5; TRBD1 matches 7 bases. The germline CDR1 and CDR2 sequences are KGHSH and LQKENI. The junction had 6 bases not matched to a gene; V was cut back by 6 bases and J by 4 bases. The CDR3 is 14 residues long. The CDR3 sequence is CASSQQGSNQPQHF. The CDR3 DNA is TGTGCCAGCTCCCAACAGGGGAGTAATCAGCCCCAGCATTTT. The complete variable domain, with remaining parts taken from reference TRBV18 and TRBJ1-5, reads NAGVMQNPRHLVRRRGQEARLRCSPMKGHSHVYWYRQLPEEGLKFMVYLQKENIIDESGMPKERFSAEFPKEGPSILRIQQVVRGDSAAYFCASSQQGSNQPQHFGDGTRLSIL.

CDR3 bases: TGCGCCAGCAGCTTAGGGGGAGACAGCTTCGCCCGGGGAGCTTTCTTT. This codes for CASSLGGDSFARGAFF. The V call is TRBV5-1, the J call TRBJ1-1, with D perhaps TRBD1 (6 bases). The germline gives CDR1 SGHRS, CDR2 YFSETQ. There are 16 residues in the CDR3. V gave up 2 bases and J gave up 10 bases, with 24 bases separating them.

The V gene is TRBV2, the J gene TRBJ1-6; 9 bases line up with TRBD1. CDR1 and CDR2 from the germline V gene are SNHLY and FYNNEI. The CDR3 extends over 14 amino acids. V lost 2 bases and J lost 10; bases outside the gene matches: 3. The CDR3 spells CASSETGGASPLHF. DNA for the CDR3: TGTGCCAGCAGTGAAACAGGGGGCGCATCACCCCTCCACTTT.

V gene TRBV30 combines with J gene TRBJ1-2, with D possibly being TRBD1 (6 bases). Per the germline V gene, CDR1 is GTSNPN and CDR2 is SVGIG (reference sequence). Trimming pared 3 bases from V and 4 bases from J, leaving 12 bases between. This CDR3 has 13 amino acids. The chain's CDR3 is CAWRLTGTYGYTF. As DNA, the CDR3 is TGTGCCTGGAGGTTGACAGGTACCTATGGCTACACCTTC.

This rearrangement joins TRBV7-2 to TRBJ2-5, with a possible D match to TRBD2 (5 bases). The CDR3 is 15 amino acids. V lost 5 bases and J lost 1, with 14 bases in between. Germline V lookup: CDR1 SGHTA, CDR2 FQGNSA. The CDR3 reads CASSPRRSGQETQYF. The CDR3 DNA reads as TGTGCCAGCAGCCCCCGTCGGAGCGGCCAAGAGACCCAGTACTTC.

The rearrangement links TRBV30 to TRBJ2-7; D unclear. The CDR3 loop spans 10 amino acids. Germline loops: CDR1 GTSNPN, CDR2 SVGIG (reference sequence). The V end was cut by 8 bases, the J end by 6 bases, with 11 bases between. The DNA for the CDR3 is TGTGCCCCGCGGTCCGGCGAGCAGTACGTC. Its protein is CAPRSGEQYV.

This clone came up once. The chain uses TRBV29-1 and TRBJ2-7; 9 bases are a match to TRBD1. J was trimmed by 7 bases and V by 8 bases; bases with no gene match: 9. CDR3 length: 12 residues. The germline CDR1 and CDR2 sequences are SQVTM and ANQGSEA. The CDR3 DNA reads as TGCAGCTCCAGGGGGACAGGGCAAGAGCAGTACTTC. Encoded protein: CSSRGTGQEQYF.

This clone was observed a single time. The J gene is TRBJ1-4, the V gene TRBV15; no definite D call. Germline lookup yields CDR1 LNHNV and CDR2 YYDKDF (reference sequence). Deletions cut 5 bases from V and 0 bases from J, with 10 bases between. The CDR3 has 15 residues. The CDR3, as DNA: TGTGCCACCAGCTCGAGACTCTCAACTAATGAAAAACTGTTTTTT. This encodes CATSSRLSTNEKLFF.

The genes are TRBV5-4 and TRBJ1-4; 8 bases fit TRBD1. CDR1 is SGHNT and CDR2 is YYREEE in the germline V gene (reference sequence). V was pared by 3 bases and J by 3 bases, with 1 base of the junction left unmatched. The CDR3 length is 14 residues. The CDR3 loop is CASSSTGANEKLFF. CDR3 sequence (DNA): TGTGCCAGCAGCTCGACAGGGGCTAATGAAAAACTGTTTTTT.

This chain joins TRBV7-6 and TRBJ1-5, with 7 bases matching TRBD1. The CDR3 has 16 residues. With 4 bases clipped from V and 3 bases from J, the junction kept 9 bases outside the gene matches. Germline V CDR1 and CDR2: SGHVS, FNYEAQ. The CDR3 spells CASSSRAGTDNQPQHF. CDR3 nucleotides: TGTGCCAGCAGCTCTCGAGCCGGGACAGACAATCAGCCCCAGCATTTT.

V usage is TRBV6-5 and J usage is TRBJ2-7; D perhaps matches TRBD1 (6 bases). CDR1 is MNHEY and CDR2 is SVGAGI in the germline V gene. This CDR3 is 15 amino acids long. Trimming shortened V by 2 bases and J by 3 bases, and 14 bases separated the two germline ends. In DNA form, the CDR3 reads TGTGCCAGCAGTTACGCCGTCCCCAGGGGCTACGAGCAGTACTTC. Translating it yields CASSYAVPRGYEQYF.

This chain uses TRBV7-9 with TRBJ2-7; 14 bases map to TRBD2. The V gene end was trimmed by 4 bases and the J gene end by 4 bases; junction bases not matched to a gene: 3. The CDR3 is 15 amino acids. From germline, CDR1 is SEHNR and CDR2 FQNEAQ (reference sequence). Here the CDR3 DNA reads TGTGCCAGCAGCTCCGGGACTAGCGGGAGATACGAGCAGTACTTC. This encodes CASSSGTSGRYEQYF.

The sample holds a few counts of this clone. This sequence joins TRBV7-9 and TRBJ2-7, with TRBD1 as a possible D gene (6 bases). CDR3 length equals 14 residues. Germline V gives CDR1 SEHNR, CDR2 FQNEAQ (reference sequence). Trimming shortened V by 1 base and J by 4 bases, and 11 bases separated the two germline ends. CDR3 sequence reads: CASSLGAGEYEQYF. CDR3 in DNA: TGTGCCAGCAGCTTAGGGGCAGGGGAGTACGAGCAGTACTTC.

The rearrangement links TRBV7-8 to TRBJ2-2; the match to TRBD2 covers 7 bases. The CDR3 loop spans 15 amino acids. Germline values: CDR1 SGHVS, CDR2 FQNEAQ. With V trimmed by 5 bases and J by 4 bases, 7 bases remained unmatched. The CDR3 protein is CASSAGIAGTGELFF. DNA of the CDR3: TGTGCCAGCAGCGCCGGGATAGCGGGCACCGGGGAGCTGTTTTTT.

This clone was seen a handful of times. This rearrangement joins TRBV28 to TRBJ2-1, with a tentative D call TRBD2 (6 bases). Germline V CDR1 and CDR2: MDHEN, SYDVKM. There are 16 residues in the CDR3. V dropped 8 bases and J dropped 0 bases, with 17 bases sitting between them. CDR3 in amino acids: CASATGGEISYNEQFF. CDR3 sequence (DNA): TGTGCCAGCGCTACGGGCGGGGAAATCTCCTACAATGAGCAGTTCTTC.

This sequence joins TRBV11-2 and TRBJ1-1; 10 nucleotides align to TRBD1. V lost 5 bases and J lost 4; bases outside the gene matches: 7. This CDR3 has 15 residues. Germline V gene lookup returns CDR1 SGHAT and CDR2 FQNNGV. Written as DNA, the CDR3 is TGTGCCAGCAGCACCGGGACAGGGGTTAGCACTGAAGCTTTCTTT. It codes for CASSTGTGVSTEAFF.

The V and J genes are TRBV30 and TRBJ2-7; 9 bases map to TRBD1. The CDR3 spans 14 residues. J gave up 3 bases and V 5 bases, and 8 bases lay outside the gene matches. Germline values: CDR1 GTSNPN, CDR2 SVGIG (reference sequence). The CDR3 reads CAWAEGTGYYEQYF. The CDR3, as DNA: TGTGCCTGGGCCGAGGGGACAGGGTACTACGAGCAGTACTTC.